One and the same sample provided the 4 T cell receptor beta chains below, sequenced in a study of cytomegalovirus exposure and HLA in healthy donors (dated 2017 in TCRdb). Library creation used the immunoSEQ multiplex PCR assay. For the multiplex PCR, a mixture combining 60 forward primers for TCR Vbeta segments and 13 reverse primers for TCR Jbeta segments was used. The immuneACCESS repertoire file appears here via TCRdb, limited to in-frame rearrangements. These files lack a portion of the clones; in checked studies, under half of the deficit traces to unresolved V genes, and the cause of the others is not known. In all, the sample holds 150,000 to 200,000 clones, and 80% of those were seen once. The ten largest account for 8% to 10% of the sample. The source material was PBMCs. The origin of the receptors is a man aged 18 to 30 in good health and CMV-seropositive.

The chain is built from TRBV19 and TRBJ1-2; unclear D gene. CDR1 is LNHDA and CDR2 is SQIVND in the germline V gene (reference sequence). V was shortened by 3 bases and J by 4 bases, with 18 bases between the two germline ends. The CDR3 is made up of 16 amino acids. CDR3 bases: TGTGCCAGTAGTATTGTTTCGGGAGGGTTCGGCTATGGCTACACCTTC. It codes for CASSIVSGGFGYGYTF.

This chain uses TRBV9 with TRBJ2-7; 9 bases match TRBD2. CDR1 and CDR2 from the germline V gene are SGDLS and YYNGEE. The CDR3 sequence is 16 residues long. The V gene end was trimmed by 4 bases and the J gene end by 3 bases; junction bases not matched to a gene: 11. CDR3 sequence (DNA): TGTGCCAGCAGCCCCAGGGAATCTAGCGGGATCTACGAGCAGTACTTC. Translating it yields CASSPRESSGIYEQYF. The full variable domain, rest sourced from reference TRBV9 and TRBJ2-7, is DSGVTQTPKHLITATGQRVTLRCSPRSGDLSVYWYQQSLDQGLQFLIQYYNGEERAKGNILERFSAQQFPDLHSELNLSSLELGDSALYFCASSPRESSGIYEQYFGPGTRLTVT.

In nucleotides, the CDR3 is TGCGCCAGCAGTGAGTTGGACAGGGGGCCGACTGAAGCTTTCTTT. This gives the protein CASSELDRGPTEAFF. The chain has TRBV10-1 and TRBJ1-1; 11 bases fit TRBD1. The CDR3 consists of 15 residues. Germline V gene sequence: CDR1 WNHNN, CDR2 SYGVQD (reference sequence). Germline trimming cut 1 base from V and 5 bases from J; bases unmatched to any gene: 3.

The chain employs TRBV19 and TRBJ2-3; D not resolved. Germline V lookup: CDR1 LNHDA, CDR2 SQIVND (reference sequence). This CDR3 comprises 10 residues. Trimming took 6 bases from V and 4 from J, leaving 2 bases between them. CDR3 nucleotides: TGTGCCAGTAGCGCAGATACGCAGTATTTT. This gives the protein CASSADTQYF.